This TCR beta chain was sequenced in a study of T cell repertoires in cytomegalovirus infection. On the study more broadly: CMV infection plus the matching HLA type was flagged by public TCR beta signatures.

TCRdb analysed the reads with MiXCR anew, one entry per CDR3 protein. Altogether more than 65,000 distinct CDR3 sequences are present, roughly half being singletons, with the ten largest covering just over 90%. Regarding this clonotype: The target antigen is unknown.

Whole-study findings and limits: The ex vivo response showed dominance by HLA-C-restricted CMV-specific TCR beta clonotypes. CMV carriers having the relevant HLA were flagged by cumulative public TCR beta family frequency.

Germline CDR1 SGHAT, CDR2 FQNNGV. The ends lost 6 bases at V and 5 bases at J; junction bases unmatched: 7. This CDR3 is 16 amino acids long. The chain joins TRBV11-2 to TRBJ2-2; TRBD2 matches 12 bases. The sample in question was CD8+ T cells from cultured PBMCs, obtained from culture after CMV antigen stimulation. The sequence derives from a human donor in good health (CMV status not recorded). Some clones in this sample may be carry-over from other donors' samples. CDR3 region: CASRPRLAGATGELFF. The CDR3 DNA follows: TGTGCCAGCAGACCAAGACTAGCGGGAGCTACCGGGGAGCTGTTTTTT.